What follows are 3 T cell receptor beta chains derived from one specimen sequenced in a study of blood T cell repertoires in COVID-19. Clones were read by immunoSEQ multiplex PCR, and TCRdb kept only the in-frame ones, dropping some. The sample has 95,000 or so clones, 70% to 90% seen once; the top ten hold about a sixth. Sequencing was performed on peripheral blood. The receptors stem from a human donor in a cohort sampled during active COVID-19.

The chain recombines TRBV27 with TRBJ2-7, with 11 bases aligning to TRBD1. This CDR3 comprises 14 residues. The V gene end was trimmed by 6 bases and the J gene end by 6 bases; junction bases not matched to a gene: 7. Germline values: CDR1 MNHEY, CDR2 SMNVEV (reference sequence). The CDR3 nucleotides read TGTGCCAGCAGCCCTGGGACAGGGGGTGCCGAGCAGTACTTC. Residues: CASSPGTGGAEQYF.

The rearrangement joins TRBV19 to TRBJ2-1; TRBD2 agrees at 7 bases. There are 18 residues in the CDR3. The J segment lost 4 bases and the V segment lost 5 bases, leaving 17 bases of the junction unmatched. The germline V gene has CDR1 LNHDA and CDR2 SQIVND (reference sequence). The CDR3 nucleotides read TGTGCCAGTAGTCAAACTACGGCTCGGGGAGGGTATTACAATGAGCAGTTCTTC. Its protein product is CASSQTTARGGYYNEQFF.

The chain couples TRBV6-5 to TRBJ1-1; 8 bases line up with TRBD1. Trimming removed 8 bases from V and 3 bases from J; junction bases left unmatched: 5. Looked up from germline, CDR1 is MNHEY and CDR2 is SVGAGI. This CDR3 is 13 amino acids long. The CDR3: CASGIQGDTEAFF. As DNA, the CDR3 is TGTGCCAGCGGGATACAGGGGGACACTGAAGCTTTCTTT.